The 7 T cell receptor beta chains listed next were all sequenced from one sample in a study of blood T cell repertoires in COVID-19. Using immunoSEQ multiplex PCR, the repertoire was profiled, and TCRdb retains in-frame clones only, with some absent. The table lists under 300,000 clones, roughly 80% of them singletons. The sequenced sample consisted of peripheral blood. These receptors originate from an older woman with active or convalescent COVID-19.

The chain links TRBV27 to TRBJ1-2, with 7 bases aligning to TRBD1. V gave up 6 bases and J gave up 0 bases; unmatched junction bases: 4. The germline CDR1 and CDR2 sequences are MNHEY and SMNVEV (reference sequence). This CDR3 is 14 amino acids long. The CDR3 sequence: CASRGTGANYGYTF. The CDR3, as DNA: TGTGCCAGCAGGGGAACAGGGGCTAACTATGGCTACACCTTC.

The CDR3 here is CASSRDRAHTGELFF. In DNA form, the CDR3 reads TGTGCCAGCAGCAGGGACAGGGCGCACACCGGGGAGCTGTTTTTT. This chain connects TRBV6-5 to TRBJ2-2; 9 bases fit TRBD1. Germline V gene lookup returns CDR1 MNHEY and CDR2 SVGAGI. The CDR3 loop spans 15 amino acids. V lost 6 bases and J lost 3; bases outside the gene matches: 5.

V and J are TRBV13 and TRBJ1-4; the D is unclear. This CDR3 contains 14 residues. Germline CDR1 reads PRHDT; CDR2 reads FYEKMQ (reference sequence). Between the trimmed V and J ends, which lost 0 bases and 8 bases, there was a span of 10 bases. CDR3 nucleotide sequence: TGTGCCAGCAGCTTAGGCCTGTCGCGGGAAAAACTGTTTTTT. It specifies CASSLGLSREKLFF.

The rearrangement joins TRBV6-5 to TRBJ2-5; possible D gene TRBD2, 7 bases. CDR3 size: 15 residues. Germline CDR1 reads MNHEY; CDR2 reads SVGAGI. Trimming cost V 2 bases and J 4 bases, with 14 bases left between them. For the CDR3, the DNA is TGTGCCAGCAGTTACGGCGGGGGCACCAGAGAGACCCAGTACTTC. Translating it yields CASSYGGGTRETQYF.

The CDR3 here is CAWSEGQAGEKLFF. The CDR3 nucleotides are TGTGCCTGGAGTGAGGGTCAGGCGGGTGAAAAACTGTTTTTT. This chain uses TRBV30 with TRBJ1-4; no firm D call. This CDR3 is 14 amino acids long. V lost 1 base to trimming and J lost 7 bases, with 13 bases between them. Germline CDR1 GTSNPN, CDR2 SVGIG (reference sequence).

This chain uses TRBV6-2 or TRBV6-3 with TRBJ1-1; 7 bases agree with TRBD1. The CDR3 totals 16 residues. Germline lookup yields CDR1 MNHEY and CDR2 SVGEGT. V was pared by 3 bases and J by 2 bases, with 9 bases of the junction left unmatched. This CDR3 reads CASSYPFGQVNTEAFF. DNA of the CDR3: TGTGCCAGCAGTTATCCCTTCGGACAGGTTAACACTGAAGCTTTCTTT.

The CDR3 protein is CASSHTVSGNTIYF. The DNA of the CDR3 is TGTGCCAGCAGTCATACAGTCTCTGGAAACACCATATATTTT. J is TRBJ1-3 and V is TRBV2; D not resolved. This CDR3 contains 14 residues. V was trimmed by 5 bases and J by 0 bases, leaving 8 bases between them. Germline CDR1 and CDR2: SNHLY and FYNNEI.